The entry that follows covers one T cell receptor beta chain sequence. The CDR3 runs 13 residues. Deletions cut 2 bases from V and 0 bases from J, with 2 bases between. Germline-derived CDR1 and CDR2 are SGHAT and FQNNGV. The data were taken from a study of blood T cell repertoires in COVID-19. Study details: Sites in the United States, Italy and Spain provided acute and convalescent COVID-19 samples. PBMCs, B-cell-depleted T cells, or T cells were the source of the cDNA or gDNA that made up the material.

As originally analysed: Amplification of reference gene primers provided the estimated nucleated cell counts. Assay used: immunoSEQ multiplex PCR; TCRdb lists only in-frame clones, some missing. That table furnishes V, J and clone size, whereas the DNA furnished D and trimming. The sample shows fewer than 130,000 clones, roughly nine tenths of them seen only once. The sample was peripheral blood. V and J are TRBV11-2 and TRBJ1-5; D gene unclear. This clonotype was obtained from a human donor in a cohort sampled during active COVID-19. CDR3 in DNA: TGTGCCAGCAGCTTATATAGCAATCAGCCCCAGCATTTT. Amino acid sequence: CASSLYSNQPQHF. The full variable domain, completed using reference TRBV11-2 and TRBJ1-5, is EAGVAQSPRYKIIEKRQSVAFWCNPISGHATLYWYQQILGQGPKLLIQFQNNGVVDDSQLPKDRFSAERLKGVDSTLKIQPAKLEDSAVYLCASSLYSNQPQHFGDGTRLSIL.